A single sample is the source of the 14 T cell receptor beta chains below, sequenced in a study of blood T cell repertoires in COVID-19. Clones were sequenced by immunoSEQ multiplex PCR, and TCRdb holds only the in-frame ones, with some missing. The data contain fewer than 250,000 clones, about nine tenths of them singletons. The sample taken for sequencing was PBMCs or T cells enriched from blood (not recorded which). Receptors originate from a woman younger than 45 with acute COVID-19.

The chain is built from TRBV5-1 and TRBJ2-1, with D possibly matching TRBD1 (6 bases). Germline assignment: CDR1 SGHRS and CDR2 YFSETQ. This CDR3 spans 15 amino acids. V was cut by 0 bases and J by 2 bases, with 9 bases left in between. The CDR3 spells CASSLDGTPYNEQFF. In DNA, the CDR3 is TGCGCCAGCAGCTTGGACGGGACACCCTACAATGAGCAGTTCTTC.

V is TRBV3-1 (or the pseudogene TRBV3-2) and J is TRBJ2-1; TRBD2 aligns across 8 bases. V lost 7 bases and J lost 0; bases outside the gene matches: 5. CDR1 LGHDT and CDR2 YNNKEL come from the germline V gene (reference sequence). CDR3 length equals 15 residues. The CDR3 sequence: CASNLAGSSYNEQFF. The CDR3 DNA is TGTGCCAGCAATTTAGCGGGGAGCTCCTACAATGAGCAGTTCTTC.

The chain couples TRBV5-1 to TRBJ1-1; possible D gene TRBD1, 6 bases. V was trimmed by 4 bases and J by 1 base, leaving 11 bases between them. Germline V CDR1 and CDR2: SGHRS, YFSETQ. CDR3 length: 14 amino acids. CDR3 amino acids: CASSPGQPNTEAFF. The DNA of the CDR3 is TGCGCCAGCAGCCCGGGACAACCGAACACTGAAGCTTTCTTT.

The chain is built from TRBV20-1 and TRBJ2-1; the D is unclear. From germline, CDR1 is DFQATT and CDR2 SNEGSKA (reference sequence). The CDR3 has 12 amino acids. V shed 3 bases and J shed 4 bases, with 7 bases lying between them. In DNA, the CDR3 is TGCAGTGCTAGTTCAGGATACAATGAGCAGTTCTTC. This sequence encodes CSASSGYNEQFF.

This chain uses TRBV29-1 with TRBJ1-1; TRBD1 matches 7 bases. In germline, CDR1 is SQVTM, CDR2 ANQGSEA. Losses at the gene ends were 4 bases for V and 11 bases for J; bases not matched to a gene: 4. The CDR3 contains 10 residues. CDR3 DNA: TGCAGCGTTGGAACAGGGGACGCTTTCTTT. It codes for CSVGTGDAFF.

This clone has just a few counts. The rearrangement joins TRBV11-2 to TRBJ1-4, with TRBD1 as a possible D gene (5 bases). This CDR3 region has 14 residues. Germline CDR1 SGHAT, CDR2 FQNNGV. Trimming stripped 4 bases from V and 3 bases from J, with 9 bases between. The CDR3 here is CASSSDSSNEKLFF. The CDR3 bases are TGTGCCAGCAGCTCTGACAGCTCTAATGAAAAACTGTTTTTT.

The CDR3 bases are TGTGCCAGCAGCTTAGACTTGGACAGAGGACACGAGCAGTACTTC. Protein: CASSLDLDRGHEQYF. V is TRBV7-8 and J is TRBJ2-7; D is perhaps TRBD1 (6 bases). CDR1 SGHVS and CDR2 FQNEAQ come from the germline V gene. The CDR3 consists of 15 residues. Trimming removed 1 base at V and 5 bases at J, with 15 bases between. The whole variable domain, filled in from reference TRBV7-8 and TRBJ2-7, reads GAGVSQSPRYKVAKRGQDVALRCDPISGHVSLFWYQQALGQGPEFLTYFQNEAQLDKSGLPSDRFFAERPEGSVSTLKIQRTQQEDSAVYLCASSLDLDRGHEQYFGPGTRLTVT.

J is TRBJ2-3 and V is TRBV5-1; weak D call: TRBD2 (5 bases). The length of the CDR3 is 16 residues. Germline V gene data show CDR1 as SGHRS and CDR2 as YFSETQ. V lost 0 bases and J 0 bases, leaving 11 bases between the germline ends. The DNA for the CDR3 is TGCGCCAGCAGCTTGGAGGACTCCTTTAGCACAGATACGCAGTATTTT. It is translated as CASSLEDSFSTDTQYF.

The V gene is TRBV24-1, the J gene TRBJ2-1; 9 nucleotides line up with TRBD2. Germline CDR1 KGHDR, CDR2 SFDVKD. With V trimmed by 5 bases and J by 3 bases, 10 bases remained unmatched. The CDR3 covers 17 residues. CDR3 protein: CATSAPPGAGGYNEQFF. CDR3 in DNA: TGTGCCACCAGTGCCCCACCAGGAGCGGGGGGCTACAATGAGCAGTTCTTC.

The chain couples TRBV7-2 to TRBJ1-1, with D hard to call. There are 13 residues in the CDR3. V gave up 5 bases and J gave up 1 base, with 8 bases separating them. Germline V CDR1 and CDR2: SGHTA, FQGNSA. The DNA of the CDR3 is TGTGCCAGCAGCGCCGACACGAACACTGAAGCTTTCTTT. As protein: CASSADTNTEAFF.

This clone was counted between two and nine times. V and J are TRBV4-3 and TRBJ1-1; tentatively, D is TRBD1 (5 bases). The CDR3 spans 14 residues. CDR1 and CDR2 from the germline V gene are LGHNA and YSLEER. The V gene lost 1 base and the J gene lost 1 base, with 7 bases spanning the gap. CDR3 coding DNA: TGCGCCAGCAGCCAAGTGGGGGGGAACACTGAAGCTTTCTTT. Amino acid sequence: CASSQVGGNTEAFF.

This chain connects TRBV27 to TRBJ1-3; D gene ambiguous. This CDR3 region has 14 residues. Germline V gene sequence: CDR1 MNHEY, CDR2 SMNVEV (reference sequence). V was trimmed by 4 bases and J by 4 bases, leaving 11 bases between them. The CDR3 spells CASSSGFAGNTIYF. The CDR3, as DNA: TGTGCCAGCAGTTCGGGGTTCGCCGGAAACACCATATATTTT.

The sample holds a few counts of this clone. The chain couples TRBV10-1 to TRBJ2-7; D perhaps matches TRBD2 (6 bases). The germline V gene encodes CDR1 WNHNN and CDR2 SYGVQD (reference sequence). This CDR3 has 16 amino acids. V lost 3 bases, J lost 4 bases, and 19 bases lay in between. The CDR3 DNA reads as TGCGCCAGCAGTGAATTAAATGGAGGGAAGTTATACGAGCAGTACTTC. Amino acids: CASSELNGGKLYEQYF.

The chain recombines TRBV2 with TRBJ1-5; possible D gene TRBD1, 5 bases. From germline, CDR1 is SNHLY and CDR2 FYNNEI. V lost 0 bases to trimming and J lost 6 bases, with 12 bases between them. The length of the CDR3 is 15 residues. This chain's CDR3 is CASSEAVLRVQPQHF. Written as DNA, the CDR3 is TGTGCCAGCAGTGAAGCGGTCCTCAGGGTTCAGCCCCAGCATTTT.